This entry is about one T cell receptor beta chain. The data derive from a study of blood T cell repertoires in COVID-19. Overall study context: Specimens from acute and convalescent COVID-19 originated in the United States, Italy and Spain.

This table comes from immunoSEQ multiplex PCR, and its TCRdb copy is limited to in-frame clones, with some not included. The profile shows around 77,000 clones, more than 80% of them singletons. The V end lost 0 bases, the J end lost 4 bases, and 5 bases lay between the germline ends. This CDR3 comprises 12 residues. Germline V gene data show CDR1 as SGHNT and CDR2 as YYREEE (reference sequence). The V gene is TRBV5-4, the J gene TRBJ2-7; D remains ambiguous. This receptor was identified in a man older than 75 with acute or convalescent COVID-19. The sequencing sample was made of peripheral blood. DNA for the CDR3: TGTGCCAGCAGCTTGGACATGTACGAGCAGTACTTC. Amino acid sequence: CASSLDMYEQYF.